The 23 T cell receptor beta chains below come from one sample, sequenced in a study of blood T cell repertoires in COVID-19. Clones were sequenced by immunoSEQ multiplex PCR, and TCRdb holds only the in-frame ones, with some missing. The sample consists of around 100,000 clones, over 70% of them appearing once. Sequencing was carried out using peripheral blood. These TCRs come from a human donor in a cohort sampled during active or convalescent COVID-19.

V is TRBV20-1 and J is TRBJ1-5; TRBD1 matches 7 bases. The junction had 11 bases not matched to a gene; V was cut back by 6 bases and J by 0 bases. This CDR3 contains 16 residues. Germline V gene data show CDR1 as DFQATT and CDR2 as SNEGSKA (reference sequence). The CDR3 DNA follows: TGCAGTGCGAGTTGGGGACAGACTTATAGCAATCAGCCCCAGCATTTT. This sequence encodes CSASWGQTYSNQPQHF.

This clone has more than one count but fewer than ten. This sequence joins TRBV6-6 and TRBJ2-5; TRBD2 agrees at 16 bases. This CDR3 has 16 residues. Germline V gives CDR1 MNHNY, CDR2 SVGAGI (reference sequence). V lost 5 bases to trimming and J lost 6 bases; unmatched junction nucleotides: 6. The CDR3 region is CASSKGLAGGPKTQYF. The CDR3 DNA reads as TGTGCCAGCAGTAAGGGACTAGCGGGGGGGCCCAAGACCCAGTACTTC.

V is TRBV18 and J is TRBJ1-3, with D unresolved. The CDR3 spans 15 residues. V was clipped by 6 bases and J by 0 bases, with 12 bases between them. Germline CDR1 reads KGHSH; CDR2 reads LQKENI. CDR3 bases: TGTGCCAGCTCCTCTCAGGCAGGCTCTGGAAACACCATATATTTT. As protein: CASSSQAGSGNTIYF. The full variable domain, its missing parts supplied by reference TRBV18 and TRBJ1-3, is NAGVMQNPRHLVRRRGQEARLRCSPMKGHSHVYWYRQLPEEGLKFMVYLQKENIIDESGMPKERFSAEFPKEGPSILRIQQVVRGDSAAYFCASSSQAGSGNTIYFGEGSWLTVV.

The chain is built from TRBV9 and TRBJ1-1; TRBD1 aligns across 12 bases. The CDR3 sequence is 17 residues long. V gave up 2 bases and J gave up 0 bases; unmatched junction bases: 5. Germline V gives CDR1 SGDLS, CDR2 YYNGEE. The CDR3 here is CASSVGTGGLLNTEAFF. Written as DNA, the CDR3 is TGTGCCAGCAGCGTCGGGACAGGGGGCCTTTTGAACACTGAAGCTTTCTTT.

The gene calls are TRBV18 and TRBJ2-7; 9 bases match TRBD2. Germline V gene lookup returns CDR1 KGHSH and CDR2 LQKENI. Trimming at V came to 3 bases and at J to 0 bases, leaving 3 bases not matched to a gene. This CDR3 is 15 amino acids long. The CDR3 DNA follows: TGTGCCAGCTCACCTAGCGGGGGCCACTCCTACGAGCAGTACTTC. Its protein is CASSPSGGHSYEQYF.

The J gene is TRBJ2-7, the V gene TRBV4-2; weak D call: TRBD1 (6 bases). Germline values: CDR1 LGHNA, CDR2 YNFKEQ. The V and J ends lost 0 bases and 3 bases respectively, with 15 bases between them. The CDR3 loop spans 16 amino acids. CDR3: CASSQDGRGGGYEQYF. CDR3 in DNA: TGTGCCAGCAGCCAAGATGGTAGAGGGGGTGGCTACGAGCAGTACTTC.

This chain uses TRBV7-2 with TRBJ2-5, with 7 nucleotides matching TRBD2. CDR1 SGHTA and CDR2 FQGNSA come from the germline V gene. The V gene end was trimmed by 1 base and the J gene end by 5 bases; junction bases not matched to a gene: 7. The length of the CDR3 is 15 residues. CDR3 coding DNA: TGTGCCAGCAGCTTAGGATGGGGGGGTCGTGAGACCCAGTACTTC. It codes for CASSLGWGGRETQYF.

CDR3 nucleotide sequence: TGCAGCGTTGCGGGGTCCCCCCAAGAGACCCAGTACTTC. This translates into CSVAGSPQETQYF. The gene calls are TRBV29-1 and TRBJ2-5, with D possibly being TRBD2 (5 bases). The CDR3 covers 13 residues. The V gene's germline CDR1 is SQVTM and CDR2 ANQGSEA. Between the trimmed V and J ends, which lost 4 bases and 1 base, there was a span of 10 bases.

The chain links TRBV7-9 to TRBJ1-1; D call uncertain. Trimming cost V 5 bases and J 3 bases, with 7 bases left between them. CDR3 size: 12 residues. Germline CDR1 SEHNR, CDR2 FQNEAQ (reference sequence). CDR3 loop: CASSIDYTEAFF. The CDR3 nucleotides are TGTGCCAGCAGCATTGACTACACTGAAGCTTTCTTT.

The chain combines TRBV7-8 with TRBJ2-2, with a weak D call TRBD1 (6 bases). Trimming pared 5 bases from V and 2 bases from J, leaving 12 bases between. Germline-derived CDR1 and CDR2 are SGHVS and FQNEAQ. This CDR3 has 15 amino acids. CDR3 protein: CASSPNRDNTGELFF. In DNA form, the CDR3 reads TGTGCCAGCAGCCCCAACAGGGACAACACCGGGGAGCTGTTTTTT.

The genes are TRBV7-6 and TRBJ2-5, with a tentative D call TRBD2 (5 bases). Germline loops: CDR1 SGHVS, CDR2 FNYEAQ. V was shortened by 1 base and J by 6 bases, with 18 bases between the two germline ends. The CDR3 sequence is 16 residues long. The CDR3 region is CASSLELGTAGKTQYF. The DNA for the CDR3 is TGTGCCAGCAGCTTAGAATTGGGAACAGCCGGGAAGACCCAGTACTTC.

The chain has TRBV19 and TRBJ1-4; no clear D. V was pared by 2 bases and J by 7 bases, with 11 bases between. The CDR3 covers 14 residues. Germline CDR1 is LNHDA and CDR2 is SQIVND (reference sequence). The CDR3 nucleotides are TGTGCCAGTAGTATATGGGGAGATGGTGAAAAACTGTTTTTT. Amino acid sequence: CASSIWGDGEKLFF.

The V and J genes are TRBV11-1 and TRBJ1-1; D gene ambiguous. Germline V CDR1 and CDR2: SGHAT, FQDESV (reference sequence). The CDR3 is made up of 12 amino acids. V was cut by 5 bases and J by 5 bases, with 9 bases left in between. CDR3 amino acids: CASSPGWTEAFF. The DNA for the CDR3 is TGTGCCAGCAGCCCGGGGTGGACTGAAGCTTTCTTT.

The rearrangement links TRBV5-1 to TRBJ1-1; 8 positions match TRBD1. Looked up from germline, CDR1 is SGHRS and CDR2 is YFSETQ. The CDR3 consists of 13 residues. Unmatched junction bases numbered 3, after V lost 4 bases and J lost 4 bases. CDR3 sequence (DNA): TGCGCCAGCAGCATAGACAGGGGCACTGAAGCTTTCTTT. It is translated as CASSIDRGTEAFF.

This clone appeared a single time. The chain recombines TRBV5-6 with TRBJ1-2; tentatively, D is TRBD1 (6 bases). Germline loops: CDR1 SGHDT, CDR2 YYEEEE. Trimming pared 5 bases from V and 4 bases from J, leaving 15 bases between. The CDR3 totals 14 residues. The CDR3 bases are TGTGCCAGCAGTTCCGAAGCAGGGGCCTATGGCTACACCTTC. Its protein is CASSSEAGAYGYTF.

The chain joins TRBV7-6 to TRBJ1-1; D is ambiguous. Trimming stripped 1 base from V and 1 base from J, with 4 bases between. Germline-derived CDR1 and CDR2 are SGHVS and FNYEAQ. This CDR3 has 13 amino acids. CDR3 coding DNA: TGTGCCAGCAGCTTAGAGAGGAACACTGAAGCTTTCTTT. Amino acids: CASSLERNTEAFF. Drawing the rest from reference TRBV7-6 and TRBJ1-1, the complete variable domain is GAGVSQSPRYKVTKRGQDVALRCDPISGHVSLYWYRQALGQGPEFLTYFNYEAQQDKSGLPNDRFSAERPEGSISTLTIQRTEQRDSAMYRCASSLERNTEAFFGQGTRLTVV.

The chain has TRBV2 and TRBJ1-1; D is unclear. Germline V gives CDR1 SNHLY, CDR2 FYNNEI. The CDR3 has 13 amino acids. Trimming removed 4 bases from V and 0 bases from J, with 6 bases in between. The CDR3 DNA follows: TGTGCCAGCAGTGTAGACTTGAACACTGAAGCTTTCTTT. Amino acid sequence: CASSVDLNTEAFF.

CDR3 DNA: TGTGCCACCAGTGATTTTAGCACACTCGATTACAATGAGCAGTTCTTC. Its translation: CATSDFSTLDYNEQFF. This chain links TRBV24-1 with TRBJ2-1, with unresolved D. The CDR3 covers 16 residues. Germline V gene data show CDR1 as KGHDR and CDR2 as SFDVKD. Trimming stripped 1 base from V and 4 bases from J, with 13 bases between.

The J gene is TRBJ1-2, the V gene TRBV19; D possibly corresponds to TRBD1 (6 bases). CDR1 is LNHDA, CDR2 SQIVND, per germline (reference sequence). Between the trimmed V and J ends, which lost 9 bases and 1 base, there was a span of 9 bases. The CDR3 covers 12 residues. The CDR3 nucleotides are TGTGCCAGCCAGGGGAGTAACTATGGCTACACCTTC. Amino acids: CASQGSNYGYTF. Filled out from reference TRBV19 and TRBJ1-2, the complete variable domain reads DGGITQSPKYLFRKEGQNVTLSCEQNLNHDAMYWYRQDPGQGLRLIYYSQIVNDFQKGDIAEGYSVSREKKESFPLTVTSAQKNPTAFYLCASQGSNYGYTFGSGTRLTVV.

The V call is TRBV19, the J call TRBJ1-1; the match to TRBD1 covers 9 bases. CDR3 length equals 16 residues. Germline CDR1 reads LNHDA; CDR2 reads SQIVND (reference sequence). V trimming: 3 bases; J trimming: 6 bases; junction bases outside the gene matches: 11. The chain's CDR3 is CASSMGTGRFRAEAFF. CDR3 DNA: TGTGCCAGTAGTATGGGGACAGGGAGGTTTAGGGCTGAAGCTTTCTTT.

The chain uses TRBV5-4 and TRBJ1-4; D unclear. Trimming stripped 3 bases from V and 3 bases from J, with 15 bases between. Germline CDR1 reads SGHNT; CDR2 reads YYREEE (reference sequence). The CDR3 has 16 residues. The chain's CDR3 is CASSSGLAGPNEKLFF. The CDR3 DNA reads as TGTGCCAGCAGCTCTGGACTCGCGGGCCCTAATGAAAAACTGTTTTTT. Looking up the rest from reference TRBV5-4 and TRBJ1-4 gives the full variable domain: ETGVTQSPTHLIKTRGQQVTLRCSSQSGHNTVSWYQQALGQGPQFIFQYYREEENGRGNFPPRFSGLQFPNYSSELNVNALELDDSALYLCASSSGLAGPNEKLFFGSGTQLSVL.

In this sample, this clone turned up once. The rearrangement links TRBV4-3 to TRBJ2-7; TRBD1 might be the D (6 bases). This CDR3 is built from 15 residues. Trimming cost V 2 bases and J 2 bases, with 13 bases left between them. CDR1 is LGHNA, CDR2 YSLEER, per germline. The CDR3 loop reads CASSQIAGATYEQYF. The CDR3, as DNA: TGCGCCAGCAGCCAAATCGCAGGGGCCACCTACGAGCAGTACTTC.

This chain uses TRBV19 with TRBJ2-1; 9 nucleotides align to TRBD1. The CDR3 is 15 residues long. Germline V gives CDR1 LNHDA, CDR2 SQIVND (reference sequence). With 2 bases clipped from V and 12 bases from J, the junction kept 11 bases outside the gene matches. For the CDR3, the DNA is TGTGCCAGTAGTATACCAAAGGGACAGGGAAGGGTGCAGTTCTTC. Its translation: CASSIPKGQGRVQFF.